This is a list of T cell receptor beta chains from one sample in a study of radiotherapy plus CTLA-4 blockade in lung cancer. Clones were sequenced by immunoSEQ multiplex PCR, and TCRdb holds only the in-frame ones, with some missing. The sample has about 95,000 clones; 83% are singletons. The sample was peripheral blood, taken from a patient treated with radiotherapy plus ipilimumab. The receptors come from a human donor with non-small cell lung cancer who had stable disease on radiotherapy plus ipilimumab. Both conserved end residues are part of each CDR3. Each record gives: D gene, clone size, CDR3 length, V gene, J gene, CDR3 protein, CDR3 DNA. D genes are given only for firm matches. Some rows mark clone size as missing; the rest say once, few, many or name a class of expanded clone.

TRBD1,NA,12,TRBV29-1,TRBJ1-2,CSVQGGAEGYTF,TGCAGCGTTCAGGGGGGGGCGGAAGGCTACACCTTC
TRBD2,NA,16,TRBV6-4,TRBJ2-1,CASTQDSGTSYNEQFF,TGTGCCAGCACTCAGGATAGCGGGACCTCCTACAATGAGCAGTTCTTC
NA,NA,15,TRBV7-8,TRBJ2-1,CASSAKGSSYNEQFF,TGTGCCAGCAGCGCTAAAGGAAGCTCCTACAATGAGCAGTTCTTC
NA,NA,14,TRBV10-3,TRBJ2-2,CAIMSRSETGELFF,TGTGCCATCATGAGTCGGTCGGAGACCGGGGAGCTGTTTTTT
NA,NA,14,TRBV7-9,TRBJ2-3,CASSPLSRTDTQYF,TGTGCCAGCAGCCCACTTAGCCGGACAGATACGCAGTATTTT
NA,NA,15,TRBV28,TRBJ1-2,CASSPSHSGNYGYTF,TGTGCCAGCAGTCCTTCACATTCAGGGAACTATGGCTACACCTTC
TRBD1,NA,16,TRBV18,TRBJ1-2,CASSPQGQGRSEGYTF,TGTGCCAGCTCACCCCAGGGACAGGGGAGGTCGGAGGGCTACACCTTC
TRBD2,NA,15,TRBV28,TRBJ2-5,CASAAHASGEETQYF,TGTGCCAGCGCCGCCCACGCTAGCGGAGAGGAGACCCAGTACTTC
TRBD2,few,16,TRBV28,TRBJ2-1,CASSQGLAGGDNEQFF,TGTGCCAGCAGTCAAGGACTAGCGGGGGGGGACAATGAGCAGTTCTTC
NA,few,17,TRBV28,TRBJ2-7,CASSFPLTGQDSYEQYF,TGTGCCAGCAGTTTCCCCCTAACGGGGCAGGATTCCTACGAGCAGTACTTC
TRBD2,NA,13,TRBV14,TRBJ2-7,CASRGGIGYEQYF,TGTGCCAGCAGGGGAGGGATCGGCTACGAGCAGTACTTC
NA,NA,13,TRBV19,TRBJ1-2,CASSPSGRIGYTF,TGTGCCAGTAGTCCCTCAGGACGTATTGGCTACACCTTC
NA,NA,13,TRBV7-9,TRBJ1-2,CASSLAPGFGYTF,TGTGCCAGCAGCTTAGCGCCCGGGTTTGGCTACACCTTC
NA,NA,12,TRBV10-2,TRBJ1-1,CASSDGFTEAFF,TGCGCCAGCAGTGACGGGTTTACTGAAGCTTTCTTT
NA,NA,15,TRBV5-1,TRBJ2-2,CASSLRPVGDGELFF,TGCGCCAGCAGCTTGCGGCCGGTCGGTGACGGGGAGCTGTTTTTT
NA,NA,14,TRBV14,TRBJ2-3,CASSQERRRDTQYF,TGTGCCAGCAGCCAAGAGCGACGGAGGGATACGCAGTATTTT
NA,NA,13,TRBV15,TRBJ2-2,CATSRWGNVELFF,TGTGCCACCAGCAGGTGGGGTAACGTGGAGCTGTTTTTT
TRBD2,once,15,TRBV19,TRBJ2-1,CASSTSSGSLNEQFF,TGTGCCAGTAGTACCTCTAGCGGGAGTCTCAATGAGCAGTTCTTC
TRBD1,few,15,TRBV5-1,TRBJ2-2,CASSGRQGITGELFF,TGCGCCAGCAGTGGGAGACAGGGGATTACCGGGGAGCTGTTTTTT